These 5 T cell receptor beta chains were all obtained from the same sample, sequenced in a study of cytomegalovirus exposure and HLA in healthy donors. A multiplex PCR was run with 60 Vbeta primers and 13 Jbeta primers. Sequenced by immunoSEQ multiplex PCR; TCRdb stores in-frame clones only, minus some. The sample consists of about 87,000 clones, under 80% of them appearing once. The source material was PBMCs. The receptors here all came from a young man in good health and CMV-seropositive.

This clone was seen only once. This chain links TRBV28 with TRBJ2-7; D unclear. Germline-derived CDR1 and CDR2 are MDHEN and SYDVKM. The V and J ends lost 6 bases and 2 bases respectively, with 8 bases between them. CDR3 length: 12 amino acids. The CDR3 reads CASRLLPYEQYF. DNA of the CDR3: TGTGCCAGCAGGCTCCTACCCTACGAGCAGTACTTC.

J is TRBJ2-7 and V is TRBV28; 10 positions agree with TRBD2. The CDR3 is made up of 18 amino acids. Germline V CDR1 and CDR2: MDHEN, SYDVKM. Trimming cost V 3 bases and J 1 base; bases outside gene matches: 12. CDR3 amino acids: CASSFSRNGLAVSYEQYF. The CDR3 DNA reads TGTGCCAGCAGTTTCTCCCGCAACGGACTAGCGGTTTCCTACGAGCAGTACTTC.

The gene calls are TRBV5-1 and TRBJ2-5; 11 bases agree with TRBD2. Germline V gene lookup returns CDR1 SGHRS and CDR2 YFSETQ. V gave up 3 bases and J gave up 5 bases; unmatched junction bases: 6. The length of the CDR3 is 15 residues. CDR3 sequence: CASSSLAGGMETQYF. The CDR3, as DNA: TGCGCCAGCAGCTCTTTAGCGGGAGGGATGGAGACCCAGTACTTC.

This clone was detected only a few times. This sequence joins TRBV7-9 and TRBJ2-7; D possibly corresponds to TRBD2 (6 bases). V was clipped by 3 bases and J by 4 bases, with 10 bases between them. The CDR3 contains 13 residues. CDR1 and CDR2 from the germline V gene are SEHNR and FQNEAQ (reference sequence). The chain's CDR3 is CASSFGGVYEQYF. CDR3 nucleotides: TGTGCCAGCAGCTTCGGGGGAGTATACGAGCAGTACTTC.

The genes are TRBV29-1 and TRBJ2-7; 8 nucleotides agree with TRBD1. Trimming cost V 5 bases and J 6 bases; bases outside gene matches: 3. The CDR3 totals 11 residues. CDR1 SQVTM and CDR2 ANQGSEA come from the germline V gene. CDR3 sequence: CSVSDRGEQYF. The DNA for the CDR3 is TGCAGCGTTTCCGACAGGGGCGAGCAGTACTTC.